This is a list of T cell receptor beta chains from one sample in a study of CD8 T cells in ankylosing spondylitis. TCRdb passed the 5' RACE reads through MiXCR, listing each CDR3 protein once. The sample comprises around 480,000 distinct CDR3 sequences, roughly 17% of which are singletons, and 1% rests with the top ten. The sample comprised blood, either unsorted or a sorted T cell fraction (not recorded which). Receptors were obtained from a male donor with ankylosing spondylitis. Both conserved end residues are part of each CDR3. D genes are given only for firm matches. Not every row has a clone size; where given, it reads once, few, many or a size class.

TRBV21-1	few	NA	TRBJ2-7	CASSTYREPYEQYF	TGTGCCAGCAGCACGTACAGAGAACCTTACGAGCAGTACTTC
TRBV5-1	NA	NA	TRBJ2-5	CASSSPDRAEETQYF	TGCGCCAGCAGCTCCCCGGATCGGGCTGAAGAGACCCAGTACTTC
TRBV7-2	few	NA	TRBJ2-1	CASSFRTGEQFF	TGTGCCAGCAGCTTTAGGACCGGTGAGCAGTTCTTC
TRBV6-1	few	TRBD1	TRBJ1-5	CASRGLGQSSNQPQHF	TGTGCCAGCAGGGGACTGGGACAGTCTAGCAATCAGCCCCAGCATTTT
TRBV11-2	few	NA	TRBJ2-7	CASSDQQVSSYEQYF	TGTGCCAGCAGCGATCAACAGGTCAGCTCCTACGAGCAGTACTTC
TRBV2	NA	NA	TRBJ2-3	CASRVGEWGTDTQYF	TGTGCCAGCAGGGTAGGGGAATGGGGCACAGATACGCAGTATTTT
TRBV20-1	few	TRBD1	TRBJ1-1	CSAPRQGSNTEAFF	TGCAGTGCACCCAGACAGGGGTCGAACACTGAAGCTTTCTTT
TRBV5-1	many	NA	TRBJ1-2	CASSSEYRAGYTF	TGCGCCAGCAGCAGCGAATACAGGGCTGGCTACACCTTC
TRBV18	once	NA	TRBJ2-2	CASDTTLTGELFF	TGTGCCAGCGATACTACACTCACCGGGGAGCTGTTTTTT
TRBV12-3/TRBV12-4	NA	NA	TRBJ1-4	CASSSVWRGAEKLFF	TGTGCCAGCAGTTCGGTATGGCGCGGCGCGGAAAAACTGTTTTTT
TRBV10-3	many	NA	TRBJ2-7	CAISQATGEAYEQYF	TGTGCCATCAGTCAGGCGACCGGGGAAGCCTACGAGCAGTACTTC
TRBV3-1	NA	NA	TRBJ2-1	CASSLRVAYNEQFF	TGTGCCAGCTCATTGAGGGTAGCGTACAATGAGCAGTTCTTC
TRBV3-1	NA	TRBD1	TRBJ2-7	CASSRGTGGPYEQYF	TGTGCCAGCAGCCGTGGGACAGGGGGGCCCTACGAGCAGTACTTC
TRBV2	NA	TRBD2	TRBJ2-2	CASKSSGGNTGELFF	TGTGCCAGCAAGTCTAGCGGGGGCAACACCGGGGAGCTGTTTTTT
TRBV9	NA	TRBD2	TRBJ2-1	CASSVNLAGVHEQFF	TGTGCCAGCAGCGTTAATCTAGCGGGAGTTCATGAGCAGTTCTTC
TRBV5-1	few	NA	TRBJ1-2	CASSSAGEIGYTF	TGCGCCAGCAGCTCGGCAGGGGAAATTGGCTACACCTTC
TRBV5-5	few	NA	TRBJ1-1	CASSLSGSEAFF	TGTGCCAGCAGCTTGTCGGGTTCTGAAGCTTTCTTT
TRBV5-1	few	NA	TRBJ1-1	CASSLAVWSEWGGQAFF	TGCGCCAGCAGCTTGGCCGTTTGGTCAGAGTGGGGAGGCCAAGCTTTCTTT
TRBV5-6	few	NA	TRBJ2-1	CASSLDSKNNEQFF	TGTGCCAGCAGCTTGGACTCAAAAAACAATGAGCAGTTCTTC
TRBV4-3	few	NA	TRBJ2-2	CASSQDEGGRGELFF	TGCGCCAGCAGCCAAGATGAGGGGGGGCGCGGGGAGCTGTTTTTT
TRBV25-1	NA	TRBD1	TRBJ1-1	CASRGQGSATEAFF	TGTGCCAGCAGAGGACAGGGGTCGGCCACTGAAGCTTTCTTT
TRBV5-1	few	NA	TRBJ1-1	CASSLGRKQGHSEAFF	TGCGCCAGCAGCTTGGGGAGGAAGCAGGGACACTCCGAAGCTTTCTTT
TRBV12-3/TRBV12-4	few	TRBD1	TRBJ2-2	CASRKQGDTGELFF	TGTGCCAGCAGGAAACAGGGGGATACCGGGGAGCTGTTTTTT
TRBV27	once	NA	TRBJ2-3	CASSSPSTNRAHRDTQYF	TGTGCCAGCAGTAGCCCCTCCACAAACAGGGCACACCGAGATACGCAGTATTTT
TRBV2	few	NA	TRBJ1-2	CASSETRDTSGYTF	TGTGCCAGCAGTGAAACGCGGGACACGAGTGGCTACACCTTC
TRBV18	NA	TRBD1	TRBJ1-4	CASSPRQGPSEKLFF	TGTGCCAGCTCACCCAGACAGGGTCCGTCGGAAAAACTGTTTTTT
TRBV12-3/TRBV12-4	NA	NA	TRBJ1-1	CASSFILQGAFF	TGTGCCAGCAGTTTTATACTGCAGGGAGCTTTCTTT
TRBV10-3	NA	TRBD1	TRBJ2-7	CAISEPGTATNEQYF	TGTGCCATCAGTGAACCCGGGACAGCAACTAACGAGCAGTACTTC
TRBV27	NA	TRBD2	TRBJ2-2	CASKGLAGKTGELFF	TGTGCCAGCAAGGGACTAGCGGGCAAAACCGGGGAGCTGTTTTTT
TRBV12-3/TRBV12-4	many	TRBD1	TRBJ1-5	CASSFGQGFNQPQHF	TGTGCCAGCAGTTTCGGACAGGGATTCAATCAGCCCCAGCATTTT
TRBV12-3/TRBV12-4	NA	NA	TRBJ1-3	CASSLGLLGNIIYF	TGTGCCAGCAGTTTAGGGCTGCTCGGAAACATCATATATTTT
TRBV29-1	few	TRBD2	TRBJ2-2	CSVATSGSSTGELFF	TGCAGCGTCGCTACTAGCGGGAGTTCCACCGGGGAGCTGTTTTTT
TRBV20-1	NA	NA	TRBJ2-5	CSARILGTSETQYF	TGCAGTGCTAGAATTCTGGGGACATCCGAGACCCAGTACTTC
TRBV6-5	few	NA	TRBJ2-2	CASTGTTGELFF	TGTGCCAGCACGGGGACCACCGGGGAGCTGTTTTTT
TRBV21-1	NA	NA	TRBJ2-5	CASSNRGRLEKETQYF	TGTGCCAGCAGCAATCGTGGGAGATTGGAAAAAGAGACCCAGTACTTC
TRBV3-1	NA	TRBD2	TRBJ2-3	CARRGLAGTTIPSTDTQYF	TGTGCCCGCAGGGGACTAGCGGGAACGACTATCCCTAGCACAGATACGCAGTATTTT
TRBV18	NA	NA	TRBJ2-6	CASSLQGPGTSGANVLTF	TGTGCCAGCTCACTACAGGGGCCCGGGACTTCTGGGGCCAACGTCCTGACTTTC
TRBV7-8	NA	TRBD2	TRBJ2-4	CASSLGLYSGGNIQYF	TGTGCCAGCAGCTTAGGGCTATATAGCGGGGGGAACATTCAGTACTTC
TRBV5-4	NA	TRBD1	TRBJ1-1	CASSFPGQGAMNTEAFF	TGTGCCAGCAGCTTCCCAGGACAGGGGGCAATGAACACTGAAGCTTTCTTT